Many counts were recorded for the clone carrying this TCR beta chain. Its antigen is not identified. The V gene's germline CDR1 is SGHRS and CDR2 YFSETQ. V was cut by 3 bases and J by 2 bases, with 19 bases left in between. The CDR3 is made up of 17 amino acids. This sample is drawn from a study of breast tumors, draining lymph nodes, adjacent tissues. General observations from the study: Tumor and nontumor repertoires were significantly more similar in luminal-like than in basal-like breast cancer. Tumors had less TCR diversity than lymph nodes, more than nontumor tissue. Tumor T cell lymph node origin was a supported hypothesis, not proven.

Via MiXCR, TCRdb re-called the multiplex PCR reads, giving one row per CDR3 protein. The table includes 140,000 to 150,000 distinct CDR3 sequences, 32% detected once. Breast cancer patients provided tissue from their axillary draining lymph nodes. The gene calls are TRBV5-1 and TRBJ2-3; the D gene is possibly TRBD2 (6 bases). The sequenced sample was axillary lymph node tissue. The sequence was collected from a female donor with breast cancer. Some clones in this sample may be carry-over from other donors' samples. In nucleotides, the CDR3 is TGCGCCAGCAGCTCGGGGCCGTTCGCGGGGAACACAGATACGCAGTATTTT. Translating gives CASSSGPFAGNTDTQYF.